Given below is one T cell receptor beta chain in context. Authors' processing steps: Counts of nucleated cells, estimated from reference gene primer amplification, were obtained. Clones were sequenced by immunoSEQ multiplex PCR, and TCRdb holds only the in-frame ones, with some missing. Clone size and V and J calls were adopted from that table, with D and trimming inferred from the DNA. The sample shows roughly 200,000 clones, 80% to 90% of them seen only once. Trimming cost V 5 bases and J 3 bases, with 5 bases left between them. The CDR3 runs to 12 residues. In germline, CDR1 is SEHNR, CDR2 FQNEAQ (reference sequence). The entry originates in a study of blood T cell repertoires in COVID-19. Study summary: Both acute and convalescent COVID-19 samples were obtained from the United States, Italy and Spain. T cells, B-cell-depleted T cells, or PBMCs supplied cDNA or gDNA.

The chain uses TRBV7-9 and TRBJ1-5, with unresolved D. This receptor was taken from a human donor with active or convalescent COVID-19. The donor label of this sample is uncertain. Sequences were obtained from peripheral blood. CDR3 DNA sequence: TGTGCCAGCAGCCGCGACAATCAGCCCCAGCATTTT. It translates to CASSRDNQPQHF.